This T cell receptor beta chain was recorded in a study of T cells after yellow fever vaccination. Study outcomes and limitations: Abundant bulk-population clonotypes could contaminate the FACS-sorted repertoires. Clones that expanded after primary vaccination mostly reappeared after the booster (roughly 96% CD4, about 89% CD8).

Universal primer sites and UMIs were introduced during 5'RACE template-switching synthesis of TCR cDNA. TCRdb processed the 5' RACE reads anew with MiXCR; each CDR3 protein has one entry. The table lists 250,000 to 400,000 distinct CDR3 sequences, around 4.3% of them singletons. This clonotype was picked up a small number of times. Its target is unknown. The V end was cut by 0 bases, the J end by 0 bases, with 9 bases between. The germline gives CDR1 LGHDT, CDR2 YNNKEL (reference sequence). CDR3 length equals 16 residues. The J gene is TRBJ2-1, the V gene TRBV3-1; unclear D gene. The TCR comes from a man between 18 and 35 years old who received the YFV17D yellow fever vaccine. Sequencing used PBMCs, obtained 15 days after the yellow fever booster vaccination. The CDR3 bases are TGTGCCAGCAGCCAAGAAGGATTCTCCTCCTACAATGAGCAGTTCTTC. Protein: CASSQEGFSSYNEQFF.